Listed below are T cell receptor beta chains from one sample, sequenced in a study of regulatory T cells in long-lasting Graves disease. TCRdb itself ran the multiplex PCR reads through MiXCR, one entry per CDR3 protein. The sample lists approximately 400,000 distinct CDR3 sequences; around 20% were seen once. Sequencing used peripheral blood mononuclear cells (PBMCs), obtained when the disease was refractory, from a patient treated with antithyroid drugs. These receptors came from a female donor with Graves disease. The CDR3 runs from the conserved cysteine through the conserved F or W. A D gene is named only where the DNA matches it firmly. Clone size, where shown, is once, few, many, or a class for clones that have expanded.

CDR3aa: CASSPQGEGLRYTF
CDR3nt: TGTGCCAGCTCACCACAGGGAGAGGGGTTGCGCTACACCTTC
v_gene: TRBV18
d_gene: -
abundance: few
len: 14
j_gene: TRBJ1-2

CDR3aa: CASSQGHQADTQYF
CDR3nt: TGTGCCAGTAGCCAAGGACATCAAGCAGATACGCAGTATTTT
v_gene: TRBV19
d_gene: -
abundance: few
len: 14
j_gene: TRBJ2-3

CDR3aa: CASSVRAVQETQYF
CDR3nt: TGTGCCAGCAGCGTCCGGGCTGTCCAAGAGACCCAGTACTTC
v_gene: TRBV9
d_gene: -
abundance: many
len: 14
j_gene: TRBJ2-5

CDR3aa: CASSYGGTRLHF
CDR3nt: TGTGCCAGCAGTTACGGGGGGACAAGACTCCACTTT
v_gene: TRBV6-5
d_gene: -
abundance: many
len: 12
j_gene: TRBJ1-6

CDR3aa: CASTKSGTGGSPLHF
CDR3nt: TGTGCCAGCACTAAATCCGGGACAGGAGGATCACCCCTCCACTTT
v_gene: TRBV6-1
d_gene: TRBD1
abundance: -
len: 15
j_gene: TRBJ1-6

CDR3aa: CASSQAGGSNYGYTF
CDR3nt: TGTGCCAGCAGCCAAGCAGGGGGGTCTAACTATGGCTACACCTTC
v_gene: TRBV7-9
d_gene: TRBD1
abundance: few
len: 15
j_gene: TRBJ1-2

CDR3aa: CASSPQGIYEQYF
CDR3nt: TGTGCCAGCTCACCACAGGGAATCTACGAGCAGTACTTC
v_gene: TRBV18
d_gene: -
abundance: few
len: 13
j_gene: TRBJ2-7

CDR3aa: CASSEARTGASYEQYF
CDR3nt: TGTGCCAGCAGTGAAGCTCGCACAGGGGCCTCCTACGAGCAGTACTTC
v_gene: TRBV2
d_gene: TRBD1
abundance: -
len: 16
j_gene: TRBJ2-7

CDR3aa: CASSVDGASETQYF
CDR3nt: TGTGCCAGCAGCGTAGACGGGGCGAGTGAGACCCAGTACTTC
v_gene: TRBV9
d_gene: -
abundance: -
len: 14
j_gene: TRBJ2-5

CDR3aa: CASSESLPTSHTGGLFF
CDR3nt: TGTGCCAGCAGTGAAAGTCTCCCGACTAGCCACACCGGGGGGCTGTTTTTT
v_gene: TRBV2
d_gene: TRBD2
abundance: few
len: 17
j_gene: TRBJ2-2

CDR3aa: CAHRAGGENTEAFF
CDR3nt: TGTGCCCATAGAGCGGGCGGAGAGAACACTGAAGCTTTCTTT
v_gene: TRBV10-3
d_gene: -
abundance: few
len: 14
j_gene: TRBJ1-1

CDR3aa: CASSLNRVTEAFF
CDR3nt: TGTGCCAGCAGCTTAAACAGGGTGACTGAAGCTTTCTTT
v_gene: TRBV7-6
d_gene: -
abundance: few
len: 13
j_gene: TRBJ1-1

CDR3aa: CASRGTDPNTEAFF
CDR3nt: TGTGCCAGCCGGGGGACAGATCCGAACACTGAAGCTTTCTTT
v_gene: TRBV6-1
d_gene: TRBD1
abundance: -
len: 14
j_gene: TRBJ1-1

CDR3aa: CASSPGITADTQYF
CDR3nt: TGTGCCAGCAGCCCCGGGATCACGGCAGATACGCAGTATTTT
v_gene: TRBV7-2
d_gene: -
abundance: -
len: 14
j_gene: TRBJ2-3

CDR3aa: CASSATGTGYETQYF
CDR3nt: TGTGCCAGCAGTGCAACCGGGACAGGGTACGAGACCCAGTACTTC
v_gene: TRBV28
d_gene: TRBD1
abundance: many
len: 15
j_gene: TRBJ2-5

CDR3aa: CASSPVGHGSDTQYF
CDR3nt: TGTGCCAGCTCACCTGTAGGCCATGGCTCAGATACGCAGTATTTT
v_gene: TRBV18
d_gene: -
abundance: -
len: 15
j_gene: TRBJ2-3

CDR3aa: CASSPRSQGAQETQYF
CDR3nt: TGTGCCAGCTCACCACGGTCACAAGGGGCCCAAGAGACCCAGTACTTC
v_gene: TRBV18
d_gene: -
abundance: many
len: 16
j_gene: TRBJ2-5

CDR3aa: CASSPPGQKNTEAFF
CDR3nt: TGTGCCAGCAGCCCTCCGGGACAGAAGAACACTGAAGCTTTCTTT
v_gene: TRBV7-9
d_gene: TRBD1
abundance: -
len: 15
j_gene: TRBJ1-1

CDR3aa: CASSGVGQASGELFF
CDR3nt: TGTGCCAGCAGCGGGGTAGGCCAGGCCTCGGGGGAGCTGTTTTTT
v_gene: TRBV25-1
d_gene: -
abundance: -
len: 15
j_gene: TRBJ2-2

CDR3aa: CASSGGDRSSYEQYF
CDR3nt: TGTGCCAGCAGCGGGGGGGACAGGAGTTCCTACGAGCAGTACTTC
v_gene: TRBV2
d_gene: -
abundance: many
len: 15
j_gene: TRBJ2-7

CDR3aa: CSGGGVQETQYF
CDR3nt: TGCAGCGGGGGTGGAGTACAAGAGACCCAGTACTTC
v_gene: TRBV29-1
d_gene: -
abundance: -
len: 12
j_gene: TRBJ2-5

CDR3aa: CASSLAGSGKFGELFF
CDR3nt: TGCGCCAGCAGTTTGGCGGGTAGCGGGAAGTTCGGGGAGCTGTTTTTT
v_gene: TRBV12-3/TRBV12-4
d_gene: TRBD2
abundance: -
len: 16
j_gene: TRBJ2-2

CDR3aa: CAWSVVDGGDGYTF
CDR3nt: TGTGCCTGGAGTGTAGTGGATGGGGGAGATGGCTACACCTTC
v_gene: TRBV30
d_gene: -
abundance: -
len: 14
j_gene: TRBJ1-2

CDR3aa: CASSSGRREAQYF
CDR3nt: TGTGCCAGCAGTTCCGGACGCCGGGAGGCCCAGTACTTC
v_gene: TRBV12-3/TRBV12-4
d_gene: TRBD2
abundance: -
len: 13
j_gene: TRBJ2-5

CDR3aa: CASSQGLIAGGSSYEQYF
CDR3nt: TGCGCCAGCAGCCAAGGGCTAATAGCGGGAGGAAGCTCCTACGAGCAGTACTTC
v_gene: TRBV4-3
d_gene: TRBD2
abundance: few
len: 18
j_gene: TRBJ2-7

CDR3aa: CASTTSAGRGDTQYF
CDR3nt: TGTGCCAGCACCACCTCGGCAGGAAGGGGAGATACGCAGTATTTT
v_gene: TRBV7-2
d_gene: -
abundance: few
len: 15
j_gene: TRBJ2-3

CDR3aa: CSAATLSPLLWEQYF
CDR3nt: TGCAGCGCGGCTACTCTCTCTCCCTTACTTTGGGAGCAGTACTTC
v_gene: TRBV20-1
d_gene: -
abundance: few
len: 15
j_gene: TRBJ2-7

CDR3aa: CASSQDSQGLGYNEQFF
CDR3nt: TGTGCCAGCAGCCAAGATAGTCAGGGGCTGGGGTACAATGAGCAGTTCTTC
v_gene: TRBV3-1
d_gene: -
abundance: few
len: 17
j_gene: TRBJ2-1

CDR3aa: CASRSYNSPLHF
CDR3nt: TGTGCCAGCAGGTCCTATAATTCACCCCTCCACTTT
v_gene: TRBV28
d_gene: -
abundance: many
len: 12
j_gene: TRBJ1-6

CDR3aa: CASSRMTSGIYEQYF
CDR3nt: TGTGCCAGCAGCCGAATGACTAGCGGGATCTACGAGCAGTACTTC
v_gene: TRBV14
d_gene: TRBD2
abundance: -
len: 15
j_gene: TRBJ2-7

CDR3aa: CASSLGGAREQFF
CDR3nt: TGTGCCAGCAGCTTAGGGGGAGCGCGCGAGCAGTTCTTC
v_gene: TRBV7-9
d_gene: -
abundance: -
len: 13
j_gene: TRBJ2-1

CDR3aa: CSAGDLEEKLFF
CDR3nt: TGCAGTGCTGGAGATTTGGAGGAAAAACTGTTTTTT
v_gene: TRBV20-1
d_gene: -
abundance: few
len: 12
j_gene: TRBJ1-4

CDR3aa: CASSFDMSYEQYF
CDR3nt: TGTGCCAGCAGCTTTGATATGTCCTACGAGCAGTACTTC
v_gene: TRBV5-6
d_gene: -
abundance: -
len: 13
j_gene: TRBJ2-7

CDR3aa: CSASPMGSAYEQYF
CDR3nt: TGCAGCGCATCCCCGATGGGTTCGGCCTACGAGCAGTACTTC
v_gene: TRBV29-1
d_gene: -
abundance: many
len: 14
j_gene: TRBJ2-7

CDR3aa: CASSERGSTEAFF
CDR3nt: TGTGCCAGCAGTGAAAGGGGGTCCACTGAAGCTTTCTTT
v_gene: TRBV6-1
d_gene: -
abundance: many
len: 13
j_gene: TRBJ1-1

CDR3aa: CATPTGTGELFF
CDR3nt: TGTGCCACCCCGACAGGGACCGGGGAGCTGTTTTTT
v_gene: TRBV19
d_gene: TRBD1
abundance: -
len: 12
j_gene: TRBJ2-2

CDR3aa: CAISVIENQPQHF
CDR3nt: TGTGCCATCAGTGTAATAGAGAATCAGCCCCAGCATTTT
v_gene: TRBV10-3
d_gene: -
abundance: -
len: 13
j_gene: TRBJ1-5

CDR3aa: CASSKSRVGNYGYTF
CDR3nt: TGTGCCAGCAGTAAATCCAGGGTAGGAAACTATGGCTACACCTTC
v_gene: TRBV28
d_gene: -
abundance: many
len: 15
j_gene: TRBJ1-2

CDR3aa: CASSLGGTNEQYF
CDR3nt: TGTGCCAGCAGTTTAGGGGGAACCAACGAGCAGTACTTC
v_gene: TRBV27
d_gene: -
abundance: once
len: 13
j_gene: TRBJ2-7

CDR3aa: CASSLGHGGNTGELFF
CDR3nt: TGTGCCAGCAGCCTAGGACACGGGGGGAACACCGGGGAGCTGTTTTTT
v_gene: TRBV7-3
d_gene: -
abundance: -
len: 16
j_gene: TRBJ2-2

CDR3aa: CASTPGQGALGGYTF
CDR3nt: TGTGCCAGCACCCCGGGACAGGGGGCTCTGGGTGGCTACACCTTC
v_gene: TRBV6-2/TRBV6-3
d_gene: TRBD1
abundance: -
len: 15
j_gene: TRBJ1-2

CDR3aa: CASSAHTLANYGYTF
CDR3nt: TGTGCCAGCAGCGCCCACACCTTAGCTAACTATGGCTACACCTTC
v_gene: TRBV9
d_gene: -
abundance: few
len: 15
j_gene: TRBJ1-2

CDR3aa: CAISGRTDQETQYF
CDR3nt: TGTGCCATCAGTGGAAGGACAGACCAAGAGACCCAGTACTTC
v_gene: TRBV10-3
d_gene: -
abundance: -
len: 14
j_gene: TRBJ2-5

CDR3aa: CASSLDQGPTDTQYF
CDR3nt: TGTGCCAGCAGCTTAGATCAGGGACCCACAGATACGCAGTATTTT
v_gene: TRBV11-2
d_gene: -
abundance: -
len: 15
j_gene: TRBJ2-3